This T cell receptor (beta chain) was observed in a study of cytomegalovirus exposure and HLA in healthy donors. Regarding this clone: Its antigen is unknown.

The ends were cut back, 6 bases at V and 3 bases at J, with 6 bases in the middle. Germline V gene sequence: CDR1 MNHNS, CDR2 SASEGT. This CDR3 contains 12 residues. 60 Vbeta and 13 Jbeta primers were used in PCR. Repertoires were generated with immunoSEQ multiplex PCR, while TCRdb's copy carries only in-frame clones and drops some. The sample lists approximately 110,000 clones, 74% occurring once. Study-level results: Per a later analysis, HLA-associated TCR beta chains showed more clonal expansion than other, equally common TCR beta chains.

The chain combines TRBV6-1 with TRBJ2-4; no reliable D call. The origin of this receptor is a man in his fifties in good health and CMV-seropositive. The source material was PBMCs. For the CDR3, the DNA is TGTGCCAGCAGGCTTAGCAAAAACATTCAGTACTTC. Amino acid sequence: CASRLSKNIQYF.